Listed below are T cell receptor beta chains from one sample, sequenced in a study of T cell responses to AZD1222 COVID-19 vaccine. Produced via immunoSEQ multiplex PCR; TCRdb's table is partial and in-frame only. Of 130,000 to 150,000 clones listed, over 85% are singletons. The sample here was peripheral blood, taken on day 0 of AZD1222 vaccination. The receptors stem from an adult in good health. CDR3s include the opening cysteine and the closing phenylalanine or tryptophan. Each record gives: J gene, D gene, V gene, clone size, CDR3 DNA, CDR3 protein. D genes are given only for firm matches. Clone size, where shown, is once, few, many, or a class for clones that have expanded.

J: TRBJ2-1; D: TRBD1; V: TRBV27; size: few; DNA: TGTGCCAGCAGTACGGGACAGGGCTTCAATGAGCAGTTCTTC; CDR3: CASSTGQGFNEQFF
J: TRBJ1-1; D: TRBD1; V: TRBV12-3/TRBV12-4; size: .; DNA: TGTGCCTCCCGATGGACAGGTTTAGGCCAAGCTTTCTTT; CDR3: CASRWTGLGQAFF
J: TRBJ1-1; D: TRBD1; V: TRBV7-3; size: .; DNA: TGTGCCAGCAGTCCCGACAGGGGAGGAAGAGCTTTCTTT; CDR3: CASSPDRGGRAFF
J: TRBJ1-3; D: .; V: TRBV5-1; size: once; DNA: TGCGCCAGCAGCTTCGAAGGGGCTGGAAACACCATATATTTT; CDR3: CASSFEGAGNTIYF
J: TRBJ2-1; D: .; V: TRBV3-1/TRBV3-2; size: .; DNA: TGTGCCAGCAGCCAGGGTTACAATGAGCAGTTCTTC; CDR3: CASSQGYNEQFF
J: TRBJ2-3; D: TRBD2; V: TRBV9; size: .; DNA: TGTGCCAGCAGCCCCCGACCCGGGACTAGCGGGAGTGCGATTGATACGCAGTATTTT; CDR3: CASSPRPGTSGSAIDTQYF
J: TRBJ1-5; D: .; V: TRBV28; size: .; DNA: TGTGCCAGCAGTTTCTTCTGGACAGAGCTTCTGAGCAATCAGCCCCAGCATTTT; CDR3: CASSFFWTELLSNQPQHF
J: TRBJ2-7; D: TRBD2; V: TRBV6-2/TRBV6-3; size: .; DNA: TGTGCCAGCAGTTACAGCGGGAGACCCTACGAGCAGTACTTC; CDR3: CASSYSGRPYEQYF
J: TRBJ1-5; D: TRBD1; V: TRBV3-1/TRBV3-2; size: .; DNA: TGTGCCAGCAGCCCTGGGAGGAGACAGGGGGAGGATCAGCCCCAGCATTTT; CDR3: CASSPGRRQGEDQPQHF
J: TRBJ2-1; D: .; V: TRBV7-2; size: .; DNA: TGTGCCAGCAGCTTAGGGCGCACAGGGCGGACCTACAATGAGCAGTTCTTC; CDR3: CASSLGRTGRTYNEQFF
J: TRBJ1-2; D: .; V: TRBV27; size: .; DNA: TGTGCCAGCAGTTCGCCAGGGCTAAATCTTGGCTACACCTTC; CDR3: CASSSPGLNLGYTF
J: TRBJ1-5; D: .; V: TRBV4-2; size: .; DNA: TGTGCCAGCAGCCAAGATCTGGGGCCGCATCAGCCCCAGCATTTT; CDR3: CASSQDLGPHQPQHF
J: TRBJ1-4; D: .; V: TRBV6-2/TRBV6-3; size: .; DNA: TGTGCCAGCAGTTACGGCAGGGAGAGGCTTGAAAAACTGTTTTTT; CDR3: CASSYGRERLEKLFF
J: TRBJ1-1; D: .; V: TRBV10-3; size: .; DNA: TGTGCCATCACAGCGTCGGGCACTGAAGCTTTCTTT; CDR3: CAITASGTEAFF
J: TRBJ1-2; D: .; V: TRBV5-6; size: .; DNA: TGTGCCAGCAGCTTGGGCCCGGGCGGGCAAGGCTACACCTTC; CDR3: CASSLGPGGQGYTF
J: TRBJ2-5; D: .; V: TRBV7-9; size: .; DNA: TGTGCCAGCAGCTTAGCGGGACGGACTCAAGAGACCCAGTACTTC; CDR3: CASSLAGRTQETQYF
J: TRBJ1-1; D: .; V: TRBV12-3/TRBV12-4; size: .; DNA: TGTGCCAGCAGTATACGGGGGCGCACTGAAGCTTTCTTT; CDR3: CASSIRGRTEAFF